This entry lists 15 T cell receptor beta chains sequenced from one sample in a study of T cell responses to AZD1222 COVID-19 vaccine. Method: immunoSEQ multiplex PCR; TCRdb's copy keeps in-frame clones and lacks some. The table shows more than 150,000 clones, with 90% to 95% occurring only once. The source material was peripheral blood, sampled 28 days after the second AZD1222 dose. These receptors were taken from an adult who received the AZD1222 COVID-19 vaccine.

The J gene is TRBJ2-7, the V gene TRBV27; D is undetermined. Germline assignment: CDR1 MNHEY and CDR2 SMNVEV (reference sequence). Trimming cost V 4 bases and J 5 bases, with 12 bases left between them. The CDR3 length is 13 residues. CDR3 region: CASSSNRLHEQYF. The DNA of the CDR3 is TGTGCCAGCAGTTCTAACAGACTCCACGAGCAGTACTTC.

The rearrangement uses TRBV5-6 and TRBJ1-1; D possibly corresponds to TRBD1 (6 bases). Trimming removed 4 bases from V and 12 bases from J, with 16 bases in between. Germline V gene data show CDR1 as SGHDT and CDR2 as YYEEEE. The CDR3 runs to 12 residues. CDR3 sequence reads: CASSLNRVTTFF. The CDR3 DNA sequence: TGTGCCAGCAGCCTGAACAGGGTGACAACTTTCTTT.

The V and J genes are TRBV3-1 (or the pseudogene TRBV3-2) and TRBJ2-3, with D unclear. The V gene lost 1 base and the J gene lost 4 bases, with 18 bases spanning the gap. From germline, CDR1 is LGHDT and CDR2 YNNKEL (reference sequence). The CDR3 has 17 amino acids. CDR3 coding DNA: TGTGCCAGCAGCCAAGCCCAACTCTTACAAGGCTCAGATACGCAGTATTTT. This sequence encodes CASSQAQLLQGSDTQYF.

The CDR3 sequence: CASGLPGASSNEKLFF. The CDR3 DNA is TGTGCTAGTGGGCTTCCGGGGGCCAGCTCTAATGAAAAACTGTTTTTT. The genes are TRBV12-5 and TRBJ1-4; D is perhaps TRBD1 (6 bases). Germline assignment: CDR1 LGHNT and CDR2 FRNRAP. Trimming pared 6 bases from V and 3 bases from J, leaving 17 bases between. CDR3 size: 16 residues.

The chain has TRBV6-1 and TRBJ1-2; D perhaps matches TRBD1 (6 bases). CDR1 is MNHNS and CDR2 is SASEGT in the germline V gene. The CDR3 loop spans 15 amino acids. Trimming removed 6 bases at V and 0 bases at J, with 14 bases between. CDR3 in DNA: TGTGCCAGCAGCCAACAGGGCCAAGCTAACTATGGCTACACCTTC. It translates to CASSQQGQANYGYTF.

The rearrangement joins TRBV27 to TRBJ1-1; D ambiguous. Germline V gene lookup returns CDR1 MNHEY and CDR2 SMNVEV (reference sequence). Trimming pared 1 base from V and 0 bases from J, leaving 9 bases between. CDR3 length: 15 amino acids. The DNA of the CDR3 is TGTGCCAGCAGTTTATTTTACCGACTGAACACTGAAGCTTTCTTT. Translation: CASSLFYRLNTEAFF.

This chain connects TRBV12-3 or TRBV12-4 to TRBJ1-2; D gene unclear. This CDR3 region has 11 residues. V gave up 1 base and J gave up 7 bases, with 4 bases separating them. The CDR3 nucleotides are TGTGCCAGCAGTTTAGGGAGTGGCTACACCTTC. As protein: CASSLGSGYTF.

The CDR3 region is CASSLSRGNQPQHF. CDR3 sequence (DNA): TGTGCCAGCAGTTTATCCCGGGGAAATCAGCCCCAGCATTTT. The chain has TRBV27 and TRBJ1-5; no firm D call. This CDR3 comprises 14 residues. CDR1 and CDR2 from the germline V gene are MNHEY and SMNVEV (reference sequence). V was shortened by 0 bases and J by 4 bases, with 7 bases between the two germline ends.

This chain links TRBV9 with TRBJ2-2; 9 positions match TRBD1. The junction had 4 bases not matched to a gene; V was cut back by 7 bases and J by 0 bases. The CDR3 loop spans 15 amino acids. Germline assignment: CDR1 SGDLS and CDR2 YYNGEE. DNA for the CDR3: TGTGCCAGCGGCCGGGACAGGGCGAACACCGGGGAGCTGTTTTTT. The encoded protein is CASGRDRANTGELFF.

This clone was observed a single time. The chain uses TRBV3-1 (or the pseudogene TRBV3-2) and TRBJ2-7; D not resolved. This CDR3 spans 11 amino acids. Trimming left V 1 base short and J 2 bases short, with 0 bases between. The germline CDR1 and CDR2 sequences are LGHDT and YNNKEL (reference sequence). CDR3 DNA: TGTGCCAGCAGCCAAGCCTACGAGCAGTACTTC. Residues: CASSQAYEQYF.

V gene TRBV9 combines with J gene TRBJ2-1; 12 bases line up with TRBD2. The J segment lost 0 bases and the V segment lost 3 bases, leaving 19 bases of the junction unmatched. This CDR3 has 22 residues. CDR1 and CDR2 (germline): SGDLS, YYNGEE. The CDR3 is CASSATSGRSRKFESSYNEQFF. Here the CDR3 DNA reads TGTGCCAGCAGCGCGACTAGCGGGAGATCACGTAAGTTCGAAAGCTCCTACAATGAGCAGTTCTTC. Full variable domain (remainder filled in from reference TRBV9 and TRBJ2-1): DSGVTQTPKHLITATGQRVTLRCSPRSGDLSVYWYQQSLDQGLQFLIQYYNGEERAKGNILERFSAQQFPDLHSELNLSSLELGDSALYFCASSATSGRSRKFESSYNEQFFGPGTRLTVL.

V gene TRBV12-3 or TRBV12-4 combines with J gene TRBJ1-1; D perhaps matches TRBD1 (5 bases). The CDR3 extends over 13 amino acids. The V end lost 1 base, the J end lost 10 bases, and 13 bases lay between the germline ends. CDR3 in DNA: TGTGCCAGCAGTTTAGGAGGGGAGGCGGTAGCTTTCTTT. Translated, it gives CASSLGGEAVAFF.

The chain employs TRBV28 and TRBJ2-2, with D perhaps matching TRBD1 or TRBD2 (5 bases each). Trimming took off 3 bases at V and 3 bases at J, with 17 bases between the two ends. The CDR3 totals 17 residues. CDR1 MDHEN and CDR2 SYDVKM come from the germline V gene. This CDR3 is CASSFMSWGSHTGELFF. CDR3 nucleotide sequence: TGTGCCAGCAGTTTTATGTCTTGGGGGAGCCACACCGGGGAGCTGTTTTTT.

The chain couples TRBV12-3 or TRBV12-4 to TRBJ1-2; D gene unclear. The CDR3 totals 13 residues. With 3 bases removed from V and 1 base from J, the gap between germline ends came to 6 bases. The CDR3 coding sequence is TGTGCCAGCAGTTTCTGGCTTAACTATGGCTACACCTTC. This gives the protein CASSFWLNYGYTF.

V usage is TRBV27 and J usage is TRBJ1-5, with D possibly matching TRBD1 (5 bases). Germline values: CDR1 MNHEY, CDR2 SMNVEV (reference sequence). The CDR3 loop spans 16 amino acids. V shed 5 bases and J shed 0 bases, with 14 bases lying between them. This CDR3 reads CASSLGTPSSNQPQHF. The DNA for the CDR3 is TGTGCCAGCAGTCTCGGGACCCCGAGTAGCAATCAGCCCCAGCATTTT.